These T cell receptor beta chains were read from a single sample in a study of blood T cell repertoires in COVID-19. Measured with immunoSEQ multiplex PCR; TCRdb has only the in-frame clones, and not every one. This sample carries around 68,000 clones, around 85% of them seen once, and the ten largest clones take around 9.4%. Sequenced sample: peripheral blood. Receptors were obtained from a woman in her 50s with acute or convalescent COVID-19. The CDR3 runs from the conserved cysteine through the conserved F or W. D genes are given only for firm matches. A row's size may be missing; if present it is once, few, many or a size class.

few	TRBJ1-1	.	TRBV6-2/TRBV6-3	TGTGCCAGCAGTTCTCTGAGGGTGACTGAAGCTTTCTTT	CASSSLRVTEAFF
many	TRBJ2-1	.	TRBV19	TGTGCCAGTAGTTCAGGGTACCATGAGCAGTTCTTC	CASSSGYHEQFF
.	TRBJ2-7	TRBD1	TRBV7-2	TGTGCCAGCAGCCCAGGGACAGGAACCTACGAGCAGTACTTC	CASSPGTGTYEQYF
.	TRBJ1-5	.	TRBV6-2/TRBV6-3	TGTGCCAGCAGTTACTCGTGGCTTCAGCCCCAGCATTTT	CASSYSWLQPQHF
.	TRBJ1-5	.	TRBV7-2	TGTGCCAGCAGCTGGAGCCCAGTCGGGCCCCAGCATTTT	CASSWSPVGPQHF
many	TRBJ2-7	TRBD2	TRBV18	TGTGCCAGCTCTGGGACTAGCGGGATAACGGGACCCTACGAGCAGTACTTC	CASSGTSGITGPYEQYF
.	TRBJ2-1	TRBD2	TRBV11-2	TGTGCCAGCAGCTCGGGACTAGCGGCGTACAATGAGCAGTTCTTC	CASSSGLAAYNEQFF
.	TRBJ1-2	.	TRBV27	TGTGCCAGCTCTTCGGACAAAAACTATGGCTACACCTTC	CASSSDKNYGYTF
.	TRBJ1-1	.	TRBV4-2	TGTGCCAGCAGCTACAGCGGGCGAAACACTGAAGCTTTCTTT	CASSYSGRNTEAFF
once	TRBJ2-2	TRBD2	TRBV7-3	TGTGCCAGCAGCTTAAGGGCCTGGAGCGGGAGCTATCCCGGGGAGCTGTTTTTT	CASSLRAWSGSYPGELFF
few	TRBJ2-2	.	TRBV7-2	TGTGCCAGCAGCTTAGCCAGGGTGGGCACCGGGGAGCTGTTTTTT	CASSLARVGTGELFF
.	TRBJ2-7	TRBD2	TRBV18	TGTGCCAGCTCACCACCGAGCGGGAGGGCCAATTCCGACGAGCAGTACTTC	CASSPPSGRANSDEQYF
.	TRBJ2-3	TRBD1	TRBV7-2	TGTGCCAGCAGGCCAAGGACAGGGGCAGATACGCAGTATTTT	CASRPRTGADTQYF
.	TRBJ2-7	.	TRBV13	TGTGCCAGCAGCTCCCGCGGGGTGGAGGCCTACGAGCAGTACTTC	CASSSRGVEAYEQYF
.	TRBJ2-7	TRBD1	TRBV10-3	TGTGCCATCAGTGAGTCCCGGACAGGGGTCGGCGAGCAGTACTTC	CAISESRTGVGEQYF
few	TRBJ2-3	.	TRBV7-2	TGTGCCAGCACTCGAGAGATCACAGATACGCAGTATTTT	CASTREITDTQYF
.	TRBJ2-7	TRBD2	TRBV10-3	TGTGCCATCAGCTCGGGACTAGCTGGGGAGCAGTACTTC	CAISSGLAGEQYF
.	TRBJ2-7	.	TRBV27	TGTGCCAGCAGTTTATCGGCAGGTGTAGCCTACGAGCAGTACTTC	CASSLSAGVAYEQYF
.	TRBJ2-3	TRBD2	TRBV11-2	TGTGCCAGCGGCGGGAGAGGCACAGATACGCAGTATTTT	CASGGRGTDTQYF
once	TRBJ1-6	.	TRBV9	TGTGCCAGCAGCGTAAACACCGGGGGCTATAATTCACCCCTCCACTTT	CASSVNTGGYNSPLHF
.	TRBJ2-1	TRBD2	TRBV9	TGTGCCAGCAGCCCTTGGAGCGGGACTCGCAATGAGCAGTTCTTC	CASSPWSGTRNEQFF
.	TRBJ2-7	.	TRBV3-1/TRBV3-2	TGTGCCAGCAGCCAAAACTCCGGTTACGAGCAGTACTTC	CASSQNSGYEQYF
.	TRBJ1-1	TRBD1	TRBV7-2	TGTGCCAGCAGCAACAGGGGAGTAATGAACACTGAAGCTTTCTTT	CASSNRGVMNTEAFF
.	TRBJ1-3	.	TRBV5-1	TGCGCCAGCCAAGGAGACGGTTACTCTGGAAACACCATATATTTT	CASQGDGYSGNTIYF
.	TRBJ1-5	.	TRBV2	TGTGCCAGCATGCGGGACCAACGGGGCAATCAGCCCCAGCATTTT	CASMRDQRGNQPQHF
.	TRBJ1-2	TRBD1	TRBV29-1	TGCAGCGGCGGACAGGGAGACTATGGCTACACCTTC	CSGGQGDYGYTF
few	TRBJ1-5	.	TRBV2	TGTGCCAGCAGTGAAGGGCAGGGCGGCAATCAGCCCCAGCATTTT	CASSEGQGGNQPQHF
.	TRBJ2-1	TRBD2	TRBV18	TGTGCCAGCTCAAGAACCGGGACTAGCGGGGCTAGGGATGAGCAGTTCTTC	CASSRTGTSGARDEQFF
.	TRBJ2-7	.	TRBV27	TGTGCCAGCAGACCAACAGGGAACTACGAGCAGTACTTC	CASRPTGNYEQYF
.	TRBJ2-3	TRBD2	TRBV6-5	TGTGCCAGCAGTTACTCGACTAGCGGAAGAGATACGCAGTATTTT	CASSYSTSGRDTQYF
.	TRBJ2-1	.	TRBV7-2	TGTGCCAGCAGCCCCCCCCGGGGCTCCTACAATGAGCAGTTCTTC	CASSPPRGSYNEQFF
few	TRBJ2-7	TRBD1	TRBV6-5	TGTGCCAGCGGAAGGGGGCCCTACGAGCAGTACTTC	CASGRGPYEQYF
.	TRBJ1-2	.	TRBV5-4	TGTGCCAGCATGGTGGGGGGACCCGCGGGCTATGGCTACACCTTC	CASMVGGPAGYGYTF
.	TRBJ1-2	TRBD1	TRBV30	TGTGCCTGGAGTAGAGGAGGCGCAGGGGGCTACTATGGCTACACCTTC	CAWSRGGAGGYYGYTF
.	TRBJ1-1	.	TRBV9	TGTGCCAGCAGCGTAGACCCAACGGGTGGAACTGAAGCTTTCTTT	CASSVDPTGGTEAFF
.	TRBJ2-1	.	TRBV6-5	TGTGCCAGCAGTCTCTATAGCGGAATTTACAATGAGCAGTTCTTC	CASSLYSGIYNEQFF
.	TRBJ2-2	TRBD1	TRBV5-1	TGCGCCAGCAGCACGGGACAGGGGAACACCGGGGAGCTGTTTTTT	CASSTGQGNTGELFF
.	TRBJ2-1	.	TRBV7-9	TGTGCCAGCAGCTTTGACTTCAGCTCCTACAATGAGCAGTTCTTC	CASSFDFSSYNEQFF
.	TRBJ1-1	TRBD1	TRBV9	TGTGCCAGCAGCGTATTCGCAGGGGGAACTGAAGCTTTCTTT	CASSVFAGGTEAFF
.	TRBJ1-6	TRBD1	TRBV6-6	TGTGCCAGCAGTTACAGCGGTGGGACAGGGGACTCACCCCTCCACTTT	CASSYSGGTGDSPLHF
.	TRBJ2-1	.	TRBV2	TGTGCCAGCCGCCCCAGGGGATCCAATGAGCAGTTCTTC	CASRPRGSNEQFF
.	TRBJ1-1	.	TRBV2	TGTGCCAGCATCAACAGGGTATCGGGCACTGAAGCTTTCTTT	CASINRVSGTEAFF
once	TRBJ2-2	TRBD2	TRBV2	TGTGCCGCCTCGGGGGGTGGGAGAGATCCGAACACCGGGGAGCTGTTTTTT	CAASGGGRDPNTGELFF
.	TRBJ2-7	.	TRBV30	TGTGCCTGGAGTCCCCGGAGGGGTGGGGACTGGACCTACGAGCAGTACTTC	CAWSPRRGGDWTYEQYF
many	TRBJ2-2	.	TRBV24-1	TGTGCCACCAGTGATTTTGCGGCTGTGAACACCGGGGAGCTGTTTTTT	CATSDFAAVNTGELFF
.	TRBJ1-4	.	TRBV29-1	TGCAGCGCCGCGGGAGGGAGGGAATCTAATGAAAAACTGTTTTTT	CSAAGGRESNEKLFF
.	TRBJ1-3	.	TRBV25-1	TGTGCCAGCAGTCCCGAGTACTCTGGAAACACCATATATTTT	CASSPEYSGNTIYF
.	TRBJ2-7	.	TRBV6-2/TRBV6-3	TGTGCCAGCAGTTACTCGGGGGCCGCCGGGGAGCAGTACTTC	CASSYSGAAGEQYF
.	TRBJ1-4	TRBD1	TRBV14	TGTGCCAGCAGCCAGTCGGACAGGGGATTCAATGAAAAACTGTTTTTT	CASSQSDRGFNEKLFF